Here is one T cell receptor beta chain with its context. V dropped 5 bases and J dropped 1; count of bases not matched to a gene: 6. The CDR3 consists of 18 residues. Germline-derived CDR1 and CDR2 are PRHDT and FYEKMQ (reference sequence). The data were produced by immunoSEQ multiplex PCR, yet TCRdb's version contains in-frame clones alone and is incomplete. The sample shows some 500,000 clones, 85% to 90% of them seen only once. Patients of the Seattle cohort, enrolled during active infection, were followed longitudinally. This entry is derived from a study of blood T cell repertoires in COVID-19. The chain has TRBV13 and TRBJ2-1; 15 bases match TRBD2. Sequencing was done on a sample of peripheral blood. The sequence was obtained from a woman between 50 and 59 years old with COVID-19, enrolled during active disease. In DNA form, the CDR3 reads TGTGCCAGCAGCCCGGGACTAGCGGGGGGCCCGTCCTACAATGAGCAGTTCTTC. As protein: CASSPGLAGGPSYNEQFF.